The 29 T cell receptor beta chains given below trace back to one sample, sequenced in a study of radiotherapy plus CTLA-4 blockade in lung cancer. TCRdb keeps only in-frame clones here, not all; method: immunoSEQ multiplex PCR. The sample consists of 35,000 to 45,000 clones, 75% to 80% of them appearing once. Specimen: peripheral blood, collected from a patient treated with radiotherapy plus ipilimumab. These receptor sequences come from a human donor with non-small cell lung cancer whose response to radiotherapy plus ipilimumab could not be evaluated.

This rearrangement joins TRBV7-2 to TRBJ2-7, with TRBD2 as a possible D gene (7 bases). The CDR3 runs 15 residues. Germline values: CDR1 SGHTA, CDR2 FQGNSA. The V and J ends lost 5 bases and 7 bases respectively, with 21 bases between them. The CDR3, as DNA: TGTGCCAGCAGCCCCCAACTGGCGGGGGCTCGGGAGCAGTACTTC. This codes for CASSPQLAGAREQYF.

CDR3 nucleotides: TGTGCCAGCAGCGTAGAACATCCGATGACTGGAAACACCATATATTTT. It yields the protein CASSVEHPMTGNTIYF. The V call is TRBV9, the J call TRBJ1-3; D call uncertain. Germline lookup yields CDR1 SGDLS and CDR2 YYNGEE. The ends were cut back, 0 bases at V and 2 bases at J, with 12 bases in the middle. The CDR3 contains 16 residues. Complete variable domain (other parts from reference TRBV9 and TRBJ1-3): DSGVTQTPKHLITATGQRVTLRCSPRSGDLSVYWYQQSLDQGLQFLIQYYNGEERAKGNILERFSAQQFPDLHSELNLSSLELGDSALYFCASSVEHPMTGNTIYFGEGSWLTVV.

In this sample, this clone turned up once. The rearrangement uses TRBV7-2 and TRBJ2-7; 7 bases fit TRBD2. V was clipped by 1 base and J by 0 bases; unmatched bases: 3. There are 15 residues in the CDR3. The germline V gene encodes CDR1 SGHTA and CDR2 FQGNSA. The CDR3 coding sequence is TGTGCCAGCAGCTTAGGGGGGGGGATCTCCTACGAGCAGTACTTC. As protein: CASSLGGGISYEQYF. The entire variable domain, with the rest obtained from reference TRBV7-2 and TRBJ2-7, is as follows: GAGVSQSPSNKVTEKGKDVELRCDPISGHTALYWYRQSLGQGLEFLIYFQGNSAPDKSGLPSDRFSAERTGGSVSTLTIQRTQQEDSAVYLCASSLGGGISYEQYFGPGTRLTVT.

This clone appeared a few times. The chain links TRBV7-8 to TRBJ2-5, with TRBD1 matching 8 bases. The CDR3 extends over 15 amino acids. The V segment lost 3 bases and the J segment 5 bases; nucleotides outside the gene matches: 8. Germline values: CDR1 SGHVS, CDR2 FQNEAQ. CDR3 loop: CASSLKPGGLETQYF. The CDR3 DNA is TGTGCCAGCAGCTTGAAACCAGGGGGCTTGGAGACCCAGTACTTC.

This clone was recorded only once. The rearrangement uses TRBV7-9 and TRBJ1-4; D unresolved. Germline lookup yields CDR1 SEHNR and CDR2 FQNEAQ (reference sequence). The CDR3 spans 15 residues. V lost 6 bases and J lost 5, with 16 bases in between. The DNA of the CDR3 is TGTGCCAGCAGTCCCAACCGGGATGAAAATGAAAAACTGTTTTTT. Translated: CASSPNRDENEKLFF.

This clone was seen only a few times. This sequence joins TRBV16 and TRBJ1-6; D ambiguous. The V end lost 4 bases, the J end lost 8 bases, and 12 bases lay between the germline ends. The length of the CDR3 is 14 residues. The germline gives CDR1 KGHSY, CDR2 FQNENV. This CDR3 is CASSPGVADSPLHF. The CDR3 DNA is TGTGCCAGCAGCCCCGGGGTGGCGGATTCACCCCTCCACTTT.

The chain carries TRBV19 and TRBJ1-5, with D unclear. The CDR3 runs to 16 residues. Germline CDR1 LNHDA, CDR2 SQIVND (reference sequence). V lost 1 base and J lost 12, with 22 bases in between. CDR3 nucleotides: TGTGCCAGTAGTATAGCGTCGGGGAGACGTTTCGTTATCCAGCATTTT. It is translated as CASSIASGRRFVIQHF.

This clone was recorded only once. J is TRBJ2-7 and V is TRBV7-2, with 9 bases aligning to TRBD2. Per germline, CDR1 SGHTA and CDR2 FQGNSA. This CDR3 region has 16 residues. V shed 5 bases and J 0 bases; nucleotides not matched to a gene: 8. Here the CDR3 DNA reads TGTGCCAGCAGCCGGACTAGCGCTCAGAGCTCCTACGAGCAGTACTTC. Its translation: CASSRTSAQSSYEQYF. Full variable domain (rest looked up from reference TRBV7-2 and TRBJ2-7): GAGVSQSPSNKVTEKGKDVELRCDPISGHTALYWYRQSLGQGLEFLIYFQGNSAPDKSGLPSDRFSAERTGGSVSTLTIQRTQQEDSAVYLCASSRTSAQSSYEQYFGPGTRLTVT.

This chain uses TRBV7-2 with TRBJ2-5; 7 bases map to TRBD2. CDR1 is SGHTA, CDR2 FQGNSA, per germline. The V gene end was trimmed by 5 bases and the J gene end by 13 bases; junction bases not matched to a gene: 16. The CDR3 is 14 amino acids. The CDR3 loop reads CASSPRGESRVSYF. In DNA form, the CDR3 reads TGTGCCAGCAGCCCCCGGGGGGAGTCGAGGGTCTCGTACTTC.

The chain is built from TRBV18 and TRBJ2-1, with 9 bases aligning to TRBD1. The V and J ends lost 3 bases and 10 bases, in that order; junction bases with no gene match: 4. The CDR3 length is 13 residues. CDR1 is KGHSH and CDR2 is LQKENI in the germline V gene. This chain's CDR3 is CASSPRQGGEQFF. The CDR3 DNA follows: TGTGCCAGCTCACCTCGACAGGGGGGCGAGCAGTTCTTC.

V usage is TRBV7-8 and J usage is TRBJ1-2; the D gene is possibly TRBD1 (6 bases). The CDR3 spans 14 residues. Per the germline V gene, CDR1 is SGHVS and CDR2 is FQNEAQ. V was trimmed by 3 bases and J by 4 bases, leaving 12 bases between them. The CDR3 nucleotides read TGTGCCAGCAGCTTTACGGACAGTCCCTATGGCTACACCTTC. The encoded protein is CASSFTDSPYGYTF.

The chain employs TRBV28 and TRBJ1-2; TRBD1 agrees at 8 bases. The CDR3 is 13 residues long. J gave up 4 bases and V 6 bases, and 4 bases lay outside the gene matches. CDR1 and CDR2 (germline): MDHEN, SYDVKM. The CDR3 region has the DNA TGTGCCAGCAGACTGGGGACAGGCTATGGCTACACCTTC. Encoded protein: CASRLGTGYGYTF.

This clone appeared a single time. The rearrangement links TRBV7-9 to TRBJ2-5; TRBD1 agrees at 7 bases. Germline V gene data show CDR1 as SEHNR and CDR2 as FQNEAQ (reference sequence). The CDR3 spans 15 residues. J gave up 11 bases and V 4 bases, and 16 bases lay outside the gene matches. The CDR3 region has the DNA TGTGCCAGCAGCTCCGACAGGGCGGCGATCGGAGAGCAGTACTTC. As protein: CASSSDRAAIGEQYF.

CDR3 DNA sequence: TGTGCCTGGAGTGTATCGGCTAGCGATGAGCAGTTCTTC. Amino acids: CAWSVSASDEQFF. This chain links TRBV30 with TRBJ2-1; TRBD2 might be the D (6 bases). V lost 0 bases, J lost 8 bases, and 11 bases lay in between. Germline CDR1 GTSNPN, CDR2 SVGIG (reference sequence). CDR3 length equals 13 residues.

This sequence joins TRBV28 and TRBJ2-3; a weak D match, TRBD2 (6 bases). Trimming took off 11 bases at V and 1 base at J, with 16 bases between the two ends. This CDR3 contains 14 residues. Per the germline V gene, CDR1 is MDHEN and CDR2 is SYDVKM. The CDR3 spells CAAVGDSGTDTQYF. CDR3 bases: TGTGCCGCCGTGGGGGACTCCGGCACAGATACGCAGTATTTT.

The chain carries TRBV6-4 and TRBJ2-3; 11 bases fit TRBD2. This CDR3 is built from 17 residues. CDR1 MRHNA and CDR2 SNTAGT come from the germline V gene. V trimming: 1 base; J trimming: 1 base; junction bases outside the gene matches: 4. The CDR3 loop reads CASSDFRLAGCTDTQYF. In DNA form, the CDR3 reads TGTGCCAGCAGTGACTTTAGACTAGCGGGGTGCACAGATACGCAGTATTTT.

This clone was seen only once. This chain uses TRBV5-6 with TRBJ1-5; D may be TRBD1 (6 bases). The V gene lost 6 bases and the J gene lost 4 bases, with 20 bases spanning the gap. The germline gives CDR1 SGHDT, CDR2 YYEEEE. This CDR3 comprises 16 residues. This CDR3 reads CASIKWGGFLNQPQHF. The CDR3 DNA follows: TGTGCCAGCATCAAGTGGGGGGGCTTTTTAAATCAGCCCCAGCATTTT.

The count of this clone is one. V and J are TRBV19 and TRBJ2-3; TRBD2 agrees at 11 bases. CDR3 length: 14 amino acids. Trimming cost V 5 bases and J 4 bases; bases outside gene matches: 2. CDR1 is LNHDA, CDR2 SQIVND, per germline (reference sequence). DNA for the CDR3: TGTGCCAGTAGTTTAGCGGGAGGGGCAGATACGCAGTATTTT. This gives the protein CASSLAGGADTQYF.

The chain is built from TRBV19 and TRBJ2-7; the D gene is possibly TRBD1 (6 bases). Germline lookup yields CDR1 LNHDA and CDR2 SQIVND (reference sequence). Trimming took 1 base from V and 5 from J, leaving 12 bases between them. The CDR3 length is 14 residues. DNA of the CDR3: TGTGCCAGTAGTATAGTGGCGCAGGGGAACGAGCAGTACTTC. Protein sequence: CASSIVAQGNEQYF.

The chain has TRBV7-2 and TRBJ1-1; TRBD1 is a possible D gene (5 bases). The CDR3 has 13 amino acids. Germline V gives CDR1 SGHTA, CDR2 FQGNSA. Trimming took 5 bases from V and 1 from J, leaving 8 bases between them. The CDR3 sequence is CASSKDKNTEAFF. Written as DNA, the CDR3 is TGTGCCAGCAGCAAGGACAAGAACACTGAAGCTTTCTTT. The full variable domain, completed using reference TRBV7-2 and TRBJ1-1, is GAGVSQSPSNKVTEKGKDVELRCDPISGHTALYWYRQSLGQGLEFLIYFQGNSAPDKSGLPSDRFSAERTGGSVSTLTIQRTQQEDSAVYLCASSKDKNTEAFFGQGTRLTVV.

The V and J genes are TRBV2 and TRBJ2-7, with D possibly being TRBD1 (5 bases). The V gene's germline CDR1 is SNHLY and CDR2 FYNNEI. The CDR3 runs to 15 residues. V was trimmed by 4 bases and J by 0 bases, leaving 13 bases between them. The DNA of the CDR3 is TGTGCCAGCAGTGGATCCATGACAGTCTCCTACGAGCAGTACTTC. Translated: CASSGSMTVSYEQYF.

The rearrangement uses TRBV5-4 and TRBJ2-7, with D possibly matching TRBD2 (6 bases). V was shortened by 3 bases and J by 0 bases, with 19 bases between the two germline ends. The CDR3 is made up of 17 amino acids. The germline V gene has CDR1 SGHNT and CDR2 YYREEE (reference sequence). The CDR3 sequence is CASSSPPRLGGSYEQYF. CDR3 bases: TGTGCCAGCAGCTCCCCCCCCAGGCTGGGGGGCTCCTACGAGCAGTACTTC.

This clone was seen a handful of times. V and J are TRBV6-5 and TRBJ1-2; 10 bases are a match to TRBD1. The CDR3 covers 14 residues. V dropped 2 bases and J dropped 6; count of bases not matched to a gene: 3. Germline CDR1 MNHEY, CDR2 SVGAGI. This CDR3 is CASSYRDRGHGYTF. The CDR3 nucleotides read TGTGCCAGCAGTTACCGGGACAGGGGCCATGGCTACACCTTC.

The V call is TRBV28, the J call TRBJ2-1; 7 bases match TRBD2. The ends lost 2 bases at V and 5 bases at J; junction bases unmatched: 3. Germline CDR1 reads MDHEN; CDR2 reads SYDVKM. This CDR3 has 14 amino acids. The DNA of the CDR3 is TGTGCCAGCAGTTTAGCGGGAGCGGACAATGAGCAGTTCTTC. Residues: CASSLAGADNEQFF.

This clone was detected a few times. V gene TRBV11-2 combines with J gene TRBJ1-1; D not resolved. Trimming removed 7 bases from V and 8 bases from J, with 23 bases in between. CDR1 and CDR2 (germline): SGHAT, FQNNGV. The CDR3 runs 15 residues. This CDR3 is CASTRAPAGVREAFF. The CDR3 coding sequence is TGTGCCAGCACCCGTGCCCCCGCGGGCGTCCGGGAAGCTTTCTTT.

This clone has just a few counts. The chain carries TRBV21-1 and TRBJ2-1; TRBD2 was called by the table and not checked on the DNA. TRBV21-1 is a pseudogene. The CDR3 is made up of 16 amino acids. The CDR3 DNA sequence: TGTGCCAGCAGCATTCTAGCGGCTTTTTCCTACAATGAGCAGTTCTTC. Translated, it gives CASSILAAFSYNEQFF.

The chain has TRBV6-5 and TRBJ2-4; 7 positions match TRBD2. Trimming at V came to 11 bases and at J to 0 bases, leaving 7 bases not matched to a gene. Germline loops: CDR1 MNHEY, CDR2 SVGAGI. The CDR3 sequence is 14 residues long. The CDR3 here is CAVGRGLAKNIQYF. Written as DNA, the CDR3 is TGTGCCGTGGGGAGGGGACTAGCCAAAAACATTCAGTACTTC.

The genes are TRBV7-2 and TRBJ2-3, with 7 nucleotides matching TRBD2. V shed 0 bases and J 0 bases; nucleotides not matched to a gene: 15. The CDR3 is made up of 20 amino acids. Germline V lookup: CDR1 SGHTA, CDR2 FQGNSA. The CDR3 nucleotides are TGTGCCAGCAGCTTAGCTAGTTTTGGCGGGAGTGGTGGTAGCACAGATACGCAGTATTTT. Translated: CASSLASFGGSGGSTDTQYF.

The rearrangement links TRBV27 to TRBJ2-4; weak D call: TRBD2 (6 bases). V was shortened by 11 bases and J by 0 bases, with 14 bases between the two germline ends. This CDR3 spans 14 amino acids. Germline values: CDR1 MNHEY, CDR2 SMNVEV (reference sequence). CDR3 in amino acids: CACGLNVAKNIQYF. The DNA for the CDR3 is TGTGCCTGCGGACTAAACGTAGCCAAAAACATTCAGTACTTC.